This T cell receptor beta chain derives from a study of tumor-infiltrating lymphocytes in primary liver carcinoma (dated by TCRdb to about 2017). In terms of the full investigation: Of the five patients, three men and two women aged 30 to 69 years, four had hepatocellular carcinoma and one had combined HCC and intrahepatic cholangiocarcinoma. Tumors of the five patients were stage T1-T3 N0M0 with maximum diameters of 4.2 to 10 cm. Samples yielded roughly 3.5 to 8 million productive TCRbeta reads; read depth did not differ significantly between tissue types. The study combined TCRbeta repertoire sequencing, expression microarrays and whole-exome sequencing across five regions of each liver tumor, with adjacent normal tissue and blood. A total of approximately 35 specimens from 5 patients underwent TCRbeta repertoire sequencing, comprising around 25 tumor regions, 5 adjacent noncancerous liver tissues and 5 peripheral blood samples. Agilent mRNA microarray profiling was performed on the roughly 24 tumor region samples to relate TCRbeta repertoire diversity to the local molecular phenotype. Technical replicate repertoires showed high reproducibility, with mean shared-clone rates about 0.92 and correlation coefficients above 0.95. Broad study findings and their caveats: Compared with blood, tumors had a significantly larger share of the repertoire taken up by the top 250 clones (p = 0.039). Only roughly 8-25% of top clones appeared in all five regions of a tumor, which suggests that tumor-infiltrating T cells are spatially heterogeneous. Because the samples were bulk and unsorted, CD4+ and CD8+ T cell repertoires could not be compared. Only a few patients were included in the study, and the authors note that the findings should be validated in a larger study. Because sequencing covered only the TCR beta chain and unpaired alpha chains were not captured, true repertoire diversity is likely underestimated. Consistent with antigen-driven expansion, pairs of tumor regions showed higher repertoire overlap (mean roughly 36%) than either tumor-adjacent pairs (around 17%) or tumor-blood pairs (about 15%).

Starting from around 500 ng total RNA, TCRbeta-specific cDNA was produced by reverse transcription with a constant-region primer and ProtoScript II reverse transcriptase. TCRbeta libraries were built with three nested multiplex PCR rounds, a slightly modified ARM-PCR procedure. Sample barcodes and Illumina adapters were added in a final 25-cycle PCR with Deep VentR polymerase. Amplicons of 200-500 bp were gel-purified with a QIAquick gel extraction kit before sequencing. An Illumina HiSeq 2500 was used to sequence the TCRbeta amplicons with 250-bp paired-end reads. The study's own analysis went as follows. Reads were quality-trimmed with Trimmomatic v0.33, and paired reads were merged with FLASH v1.2.11 to recover full CDR3 sequences. MiGEC v1.2.1b assigned V, D and J germline segments to the rearranged TCRbeta sequences. Clonotype statistics and Shannon-Wiener diversity indices were calculated with VDJtools v1.0.0. Except for diversity analysis, only each sample's 250 most abundant clonotypes were used in subsequent analyses to reduce sampling bias. TCRdb reran the public reads through fastp at Q25 and MiXCR, keeping productive beta chains. Merged by CDR3 protein, the rows form single entries marked with the most common genes and DNA. TCRdb, not the original authors, processed these V and J calls. The table for this sample lists roughly 23,000 distinct CDR3 sequences; approximately 70% of them were counted only once. The leading ten clones occupy roughly two fifths of the sample.

A remark on this clonotype: The specificity of this receptor is unknown. No conserved phenylalanine or tryptophan is present at the end of the CDR3, so a read error is the likely explanation.

Total RNA and DNA were co-extracted from about 19-30 mg of bulk tissue with the AllPrep DNA/RNA mini kit, without cell sorting. Surgical resection was performed in China between 2015 and early 2016 on five or six patients with histopathologically diagnosed primary liver carcinoma. Patients had chronic HBV infection and were treatment-naive at sampling. Five spatially separated regions were sampled per tumor: superior, inferior, left-lateral and right-lateral poles, plus the tumor centre. More than 75% viable tumor cells were found by histology in every tumor sample. Fresh tumor and adjacent tissue pieces were bisected; one half was stored in RNAlater at -80°C, the other sent for histology. Sample: liver tumor tissue from sampling region 1. The sample's cell subset or site label is to be understood as: tumor region T1, superior pole. The TCR sequence derives from a man aged 40-50 years with primary liver carcinoma and hepatitis B virus infection.

The DNA sequence is TGCAGCGTCGCCATGCTTCGGCCCTGGTCCCGTCAAGAACAGTTCTTA. It codes for CSVAMLRPWSRQEQFL. The chain was built from TRBV29-1 and TRBJ2-1, with the identity of the D gene unclear. As encoded in the germline V gene, CDR1 is SQVTM while CDR2 is ANQGSEA. Ends included, the CDR3 has 16 residues. The only DNA kept is the CDR3, 48 bases in frame from the first base. V sheds 6 bases and J sheds 13 bases, leaving 31 bases between their ends.